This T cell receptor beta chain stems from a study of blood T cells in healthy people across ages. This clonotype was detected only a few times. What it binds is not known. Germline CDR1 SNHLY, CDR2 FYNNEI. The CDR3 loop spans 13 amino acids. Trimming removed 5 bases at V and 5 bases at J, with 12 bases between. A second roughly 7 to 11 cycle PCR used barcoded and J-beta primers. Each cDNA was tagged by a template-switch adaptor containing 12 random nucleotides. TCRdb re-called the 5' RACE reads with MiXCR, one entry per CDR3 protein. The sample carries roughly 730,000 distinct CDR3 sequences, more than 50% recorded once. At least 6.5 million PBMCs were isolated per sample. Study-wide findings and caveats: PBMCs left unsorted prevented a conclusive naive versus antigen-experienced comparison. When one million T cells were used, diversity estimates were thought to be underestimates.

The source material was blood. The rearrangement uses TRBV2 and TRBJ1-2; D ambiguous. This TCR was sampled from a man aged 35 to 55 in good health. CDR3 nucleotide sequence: TGTGCCAGCAGTCTAAAAGGGTCGTATGGCTACACCTTC. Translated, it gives CASSLKGSYGYTF.